The 13 T cell receptor beta chains below were found in one sample sequenced in a study of early T cells in non-severe SARS-CoV-2 infection (dated by TCRdb to the early 2020s). The library was made by 5' RACE. For sequencing, a NextSeq 500 was employed. TCRdb handled the public reads itself, with Q25 trimming in fastp and clone calling in MiXCR, and kept productive beta chains. When rows share a CDR3 protein, they turn into one entry using the most common DNA and genes. The sample contains 48,000 or so distinct CDR3 sequences, about 6% of them found a single time. The ten largest clones add up to roughly 6.9% of the sample. This specimen consisted of whole blood, obtained at baseline. Receptor source: an adult who was a healthcare worker with PCR-confirmed SARS-CoV-2 infection or an uninfected control (not recorded which).

This clonotype was picked up many times. Here the CDR3 reads CASSTTGQTYEQYF. The CDR3 bases are TGTGCCAGCAGCACAACAGGACAGACCTACGAGCAGTACTTC. The chain is built from TRBV7-9 and TRBJ2-7; D is perhaps TRBD1 (6 bases). V gave up 5 bases and J gave up 2 bases, with 13 bases separating them. The CDR3 covers 14 residues. Germline V gives CDR1 SEHNR, CDR2 FQNEAQ (reference sequence).

The rearrangement joins TRBV5-1 to TRBJ2-2; D may be TRBD2 (6 bases). Germline CDR1 is SGHRS and CDR2 is YFSETQ. Between the trimmed V and J ends, which lost 4 bases and 2 bases, there was a span of 12 bases. The length of the CDR3 is 15 residues. The chain's CDR3 is CASSQAGFNTGELFF. Here the CDR3 DNA reads TGCGCCAGCAGCCAAGCGGGTTTTAACACCGGGGAGCTGTTTTTT.

The sample holds a few counts of this clonotype. The rearrangement uses TRBV29-1 and TRBJ2-7; D is possibly TRBD1 or TRBD2 (5 bases each). This CDR3 contains 13 residues. Germline loops: CDR1 SQVTM, CDR2 ANQGSEA. Trimming cost V 5 bases and J 3 bases, with 14 bases left between them. The CDR3 DNA reads TGCAGCGTTCGAAGGGACCCAGGCTACGAGCAGTACTTC. It specifies CSVRRDPGYEQYF.

This chain links TRBV11-3 with TRBJ1-1; D possibly corresponds to TRBD1 (5 bases). The CDR3 has 15 residues. The germline CDR1 and CDR2 sequences are SGHNT and YENEEA. V was cut by 3 bases and J by 0 bases, with 11 bases left in between. The CDR3 nucleotides are TGTGCCAGCAGCTTTTCTGGGGGTATGAACACTGAAGCTTTCTTT. The encoded protein is CASSFSGGMNTEAFF.

This clonotype was picked up a small number of times. The chain has TRBV20-1 and TRBJ1-3; the D is unclear. CDR3 length: 15 amino acids. V gave up 2 bases and J gave up 2 bases, with 13 bases separating them. Germline assignment: CDR1 DFQATT and CDR2 SNEGSKA (reference sequence). Here the CDR3 DNA reads TGCAGTGCTAGATTCCGTGGTGCGCCTGGAAACACCATATATTTT. Its protein product is CSARFRGAPGNTIYF.

Worth noting for this clonotype: A read error is possible here, since a much larger clone lies one base away. The rearrangement links TRBV28 to TRBJ2-7, with D unclear. V was pared by 3 bases and J by 3 bases, with 3 bases between. The CDR3 consists of 11 residues. Germline V CDR1 and CDR2: MDHEN, SYDVKM. The chain's CDR3 is CASSFFYEQYF. Written as DNA, the CDR3 is TGTGCCAGCAGTTTCTTCTACGAGCAGTACTTC.

This clonotype was seen a few times. The chain has TRBV6-5 and TRBJ2-1, with TRBD1 identical over 9 bases. The CDR3 loop spans 13 amino acids. Germline CDR1 is MNHEY and CDR2 is SVGAGI. The V and J ends lost 11 bases and 7 bases, in that order; junction bases with no gene match: 9. CDR3 loop: CASRGTGLNEQFF. CDR3 DNA: TGTGCCTCAAGGGGGACAGGGTTAAATGAGCAGTTCTTC.

This clonotype was picked up many times. The chain links TRBV6-6 to TRBJ1-2; the match to TRBD1 covers 12 bases. J lost 14 bases, V lost 6 bases, and 7 bases had no gene match. Germline CDR1 MNHNY, CDR2 SVGAGI (reference sequence). The CDR3 totals 12 residues. CDR3 DNA: TGTGCCAGCAGGCCGGGACAGGGGGCCTGGACCTTC. Protein sequence: CASRPGQGAWTF.

The chain is built from TRBV7-3 and TRBJ2-1; 9 bases fit TRBD2. After removal of 2 bases from V and 8 bases from J, the junction contained 4 bases not matched to a gene. Germline CDR1 SGHTA, CDR2 FQGTGA. This CDR3 comprises 14 residues. The CDR3 sequence is CASSLAGGMDEQFF. DNA for the CDR3: TGTGCCAGCAGCTTAGCGGGAGGGATGGATGAGCAGTTCTTC.

This clonotype occurred many times. The chain recombines TRBV19 with TRBJ2-1, with TRBD2 matching over 9 bases. CDR3 length equals 13 residues. Trimming at V came to 9 bases and at J to 6 bases, leaving 6 bases not matched to a gene. Germline V lookup: CDR1 LNHDA, CDR2 SQIVND (reference sequence). The CDR3 reads CASGASGVNEQFF. The CDR3 DNA sequence: TGTGCCAGCGGTGCTAGCGGGGTCAATGAGCAGTTCTTC.

The rearrangement joins TRBV6-1 to TRBJ1-4; D gene uncertain. Germline CDR1 and CDR2: MNHNS and SASEGT. The CDR3 is made up of 13 amino acids. V was shortened by 10 bases and J by 5 bases, with 14 bases between the two germline ends. CDR3 loop: CAISNGGNEKLFF. CDR3 DNA sequence: TGTGCCATATCGAATGGCGGGAATGAAAAACTGTTTTTT.

V gene TRBV29-1 combines with J gene TRBJ1-5, with D tentatively TRBD1 (5 bases). The CDR3 is 13 residues long. CDR1 and CDR2 from the germline V gene are SQVTM and ANQGSEA. Trimming removed 2 bases from V and 5 bases from J, with 10 bases in between. Written as DNA, the CDR3 is TGCAGCGTTGAACAGGGACTCGATCAGCCCCAGCATTTT. Its translation is CSVEQGLDQPQHF.

This clonotype was seen at least ten times. The chain is built from TRBV7-2 and TRBJ2-7, with 14 bases that match TRBD2. Germline V gene lookup returns CDR1 SGHTA and CDR2 FQGNSA. CDR3 length: 16 residues. With V trimmed by 4 bases and J by 3 bases, 5 bases remained unmatched. CDR3 sequence reads: CASSSLGTSGSYEQYF. In nucleotides, the CDR3 is TGTGCCAGCAGCTCGCTCGGGACTAGCGGGAGCTACGAGCAGTACTTC.